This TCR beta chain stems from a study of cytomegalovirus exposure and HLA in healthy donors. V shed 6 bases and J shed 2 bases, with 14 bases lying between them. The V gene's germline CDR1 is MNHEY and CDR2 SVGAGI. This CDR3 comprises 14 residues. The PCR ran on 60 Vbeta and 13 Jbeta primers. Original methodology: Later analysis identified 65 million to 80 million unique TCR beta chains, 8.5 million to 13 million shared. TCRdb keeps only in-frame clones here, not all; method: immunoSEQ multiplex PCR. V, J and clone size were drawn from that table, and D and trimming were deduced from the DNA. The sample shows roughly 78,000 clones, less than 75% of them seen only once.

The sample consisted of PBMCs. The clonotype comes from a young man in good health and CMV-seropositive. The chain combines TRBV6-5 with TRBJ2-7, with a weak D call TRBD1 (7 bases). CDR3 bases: TGTGCCAGCAGACATGACAGGGAGGCCTACGAGCAGTACTTC. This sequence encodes CASRHDREAYEQYF.